The entry below describes one T cell receptor (beta chain). V gave up 1 base and J gave up 8 bases; unmatched junction bases: 6. This CDR3 spans 15 amino acids. CDR1 and CDR2 (germline): SGDLS, YYNGEE. Time point defined: pretreatment peripheral blood. Assay: immunoSEQ multiplex PCR; the TCRdb copy retains only in-frame clones and omits some. The sample comprises 40,000 to 55,000 clones, 85% to 90% of which are singletons, and approximately 21% rests with the top ten. The sample originates from a study of PD-L1 blockade in urothelial cancer. Study summary: Men with urothelial cancer arising in the bladder made up most of the roughly 30 patients.

The V call is TRBV9, the J call TRBJ2-1, with 10 positions matching TRBD1. This TCR was sampled from a man aged 60 to 69 with urothelial cancer. The material was PBMCs, obtained around atezolizumab (anti-PD-L1) treatment. The CDR3 loop is CASSVRDRGAYEQFF. Here the CDR3 DNA reads TGTGCCAGCAGCGTACGGGACAGGGGCGCGTATGAGCAGTTCTTC.